These 26 T cell receptor beta chains originate from one sample sequenced in a study of Siglec-9 on CD8 T cells in melanoma. TCRdb keeps only in-frame clones here, not all; method: immunoSEQ multiplex PCR. The sample shows about 33,000 clones, approximately 84% of them seen only once. Sequenced input: Siglec-9- CD8+ T cells sorted from blood. All receptors come from a human donor in good health.

The chain combines TRBV4-1 with TRBJ2-1; TRBD2 matches at 15 bases. The CDR3 totals 15 residues. The J segment lost 8 bases and the V segment lost 4 bases, leaving 3 bases of the junction unmatched. Germline V gene lookup returns CDR1 MGHRA and CDR2 YSYEKL. CDR3 in DNA: TGCGCCAGCAGCCCCGGGACTAGCGGGAGGCATGAGCAGTTCTTC. Its protein product is CASSPGTSGRHEQFF.

The chain uses TRBV11-2 and TRBJ2-3; TRBD1 aligns across 8 bases. This CDR3 contains 18 residues. Germline V gene data show CDR1 as SGHAT and CDR2 as FQNNGV. V was pared by 0 bases and J by 3 bases, with 11 bases of the junction left unmatched. This CDR3 is CASSLEAPGGAKTDTQYF. DNA for the CDR3: TGTGCCAGCAGCTTAGAGGCGCCAGGGGGCGCAAAAACAGATACGCAGTATTTT.

V gene TRBV2 combines with J gene TRBJ1-2, with a weak D call TRBD1 (6 bases). This CDR3 region has 13 residues. The germline V gene encodes CDR1 SNHLY and CDR2 FYNNEI. V was clipped by 6 bases and J by 4 bases, with 12 bases between them. CDR3 amino acids: CASRPRGVYGYTF. The CDR3 coding sequence is TGTGCCAGCAGGCCCAGGGGCGTCTATGGCTACACCTTC.

The chain couples TRBV30 to TRBJ1-1; 7 bases are shared with TRBD1. The V segment lost 6 bases and the J segment 0 bases; nucleotides outside the gene matches: 7. The germline V gene has CDR1 GTSNPN and CDR2 SVGIG (reference sequence). This CDR3 is 14 amino acids long. The CDR3 is CACWDSWLNTEAFF. The CDR3, as DNA: TGTGCCTGCTGGGACAGCTGGCTGAACACTGAAGCTTTCTTT. The variable domain in full, completed from reference TRBV30 and TRBJ1-1, reads SQTIHQWPATLVQPVGSPLSLECTVEGTSNPNLYWYRQAAGRGLQLLFYSVGIGQISSEVPQNLSASRPQDRQFILSSKKLLLSDSGFYLCACWDSWLNTEAFFGQGTRLTVV.

The chain recombines TRBV7-6 with TRBJ1-1; D is unclear. CDR3 length equals 13 residues. CDR1 is SGHVS, CDR2 FNYEAQ, per germline. With 4 bases removed from V and 1 base from J, the gap between germline ends came to 7 bases. CDR3 bases: TGTGCCAGCAGCTCCCGCAAGAACACTGAAGCTTTCTTT. This encodes CASSSRKNTEAFF.

This rearrangement joins TRBV9 to TRBJ1-3; D unclear. Trimming cost V 4 bases and J 0 bases, with 11 bases left between them. The CDR3 contains 15 residues. Per germline, CDR1 SGDLS and CDR2 YYNGEE. The CDR3: CASSSSLDSGNTIYF. The CDR3 DNA sequence: TGTGCCAGCAGCTCCAGTCTGGACTCTGGAAACACCATATATTTT.

This clone occurred a few times. The V and J genes are TRBV30 and TRBJ1-2, with TRBD1 as a possible D gene (6 bases). Looked up from germline, CDR1 is GTSNPN and CDR2 is SVGIG (reference sequence). The CDR3 loop spans 14 amino acids. The germline V and J ends were trimmed by 0 bases and 8 bases, with 16 bases remaining between them. The CDR3 coding sequence is TGTGCCTGGAGTGTACTCCAGGGGAGGTTCGGCTACACCTTC. This translates into CAWSVLQGRFGYTF.

This sequence joins TRBV25-1 and TRBJ2-2; possibly TRBD1 for D (5 bases). CDR1 is MGHDK, CDR2 SYGVNS, per germline. The CDR3 is 15 amino acids. Trimming removed 4 bases at V and 1 base at J, with 10 bases between. Written as DNA, the CDR3 is TGTGCCAGCAGTGTAGGGGCCGGGAACACCGGGGAGCTGTTTTTT. It translates to CASSVGAGNTGELFF. Filled out from reference TRBV25-1 and TRBJ2-2, the complete variable domain reads EADIYQTPRYLVIGTGKKITLECSQTMGHDKMYWYQQDPGMELHLIHYSYGVNSTEKGDLSSESTVSRIRTEHFPLTLESARPSHTSQYLCASSVGAGNTGELFFGEGSRLTVL.

The chain carries TRBV6-4 and TRBJ2-3, with TRBD2 identical over 10 bases. Germline trimming cut 3 bases from V and 4 bases from J; bases unmatched to any gene: 7. Germline assignment: CDR1 MRHNA and CDR2 SNTAGT. The CDR3 totals 16 residues. CDR3 bases: TGTGCCAGCAGTGAGGGGAGCGGGGGGGCGGCAGATACGCAGTATTTT. Its protein is CASSEGSGGAADTQYF.

V is TRBV7-6 and J is TRBJ1-4; the D is unclear. The germline CDR1 and CDR2 sequences are SGHVS and FNYEAQ. The CDR3 runs to 21 residues. The germline V and J ends were trimmed by 3 bases and 0 bases, with 26 bases remaining between them. The CDR3 is CASSFYPPSRPLSTTNEKLFF. The DNA of the CDR3 is TGTGCCAGCAGCTTTTATCCTCCCTCCCGGCCCTTAAGCACAACTAATGAAAAACTGTTTTTT.

This chain links TRBV30 with TRBJ2-7; D might be TRBD1 (6 bases). Trimming pared 3 bases from V and 4 bases from J, leaving 13 bases between. Looked up from germline, CDR1 is GTSNPN and CDR2 is SVGIG (reference sequence). The CDR3 is 13 residues long. CDR3 nucleotide sequence: TGTGCCTGGAGAAACAGGGCGCGTTACGAGCAGTACTTC. It translates to CAWRNRARYEQYF.

The chain combines TRBV6-5 with TRBJ2-7; the D gene is possibly TRBD1 (6 bases). CDR1 and CDR2 from the germline V gene are MNHEY and SVGAGI. This CDR3 comprises 13 residues. V shed 5 bases and J shed 2 bases, with 10 bases lying between them. This chain's CDR3 is CASSRTETYEQYF. The CDR3 region has the DNA TGTGCCAGCAGTAGGACAGAGACCTACGAGCAGTACTTC.

The chain couples TRBV5-1 to TRBJ2-1; the match to TRBD2 covers 16 bases. V lost 4 bases and J lost 4; bases outside the gene matches: 14. Germline loops: CDR1 SGHRS, CDR2 YFSETQ. This CDR3 is 20 amino acids long. The DNA for the CDR3 is TGCGCCAGCAGCAGCACCGGGACTAGCGGGGGGGCATCGGCTTACAATGAGCAGTTCTTC. Amino acid sequence: CASSSTGTSGGASAYNEQFF.

The V and J genes are TRBV6-5 and TRBJ2-7; weak D call: TRBD2 (6 bases). V lost 6 bases, J lost 3 bases, and 12 bases lay in between. The CDR3 runs 13 residues. Germline CDR1 and CDR2: MNHEY and SVGAGI. In DNA, the CDR3 is TGTGCCAGCAGGGAGGGCGGGTACTACGAGCAGTACTTC. This gives the protein CASREGGYYEQYF.

The chain carries TRBV29-1 and TRBJ1-1, with unresolved D. The V gene lost 2 bases and the J gene lost 1 base, with 11 bases spanning the gap. Germline V lookup: CDR1 SQVTM, CDR2 ANQGSEA. The CDR3 runs 14 residues. CDR3 in DNA: TGCAGCGTTGAAATTCCCAGGTCGAACACTGAAGCTTTCTTT. This encodes CSVEIPRSNTEAFF.

The chain is built from TRBV4-1 and TRBJ1-3; D gene uncertain. V gave up 0 bases and J gave up 8 bases, with 23 bases separating them. Germline V gene sequence: CDR1 MGHRA, CDR2 YSYEKL. The CDR3 length is 18 residues. Here the CDR3 DNA reads TGCGCCAGCAGCCAAGATCCGCGGGGTTTGATCAGCGGGTACACCATATATTTT. Translated, it gives CASSQDPRGLISGYTIYF.

This clone was counted between two and nine times. The chain employs TRBV7-9 and TRBJ1-5, with 12 bases that match TRBD1. The CDR3 is made up of 15 amino acids. The V gene end was trimmed by 3 bases and the J gene end by 7 bases; junction bases not matched to a gene: 4. CDR1 is SEHNR, CDR2 FQNEAQ, per germline (reference sequence). CDR3 in DNA: TGTGCCAGCAGCTTGGGGACAGGGGGCTGGCAGCCCCAGCATTTT. This translates into CASSLGTGGWQPQHF.

This clone was picked up one time. The gene calls are TRBV28 and TRBJ2-7, with no clear D. Germline V CDR1 and CDR2: MDHEN, SYDVKM. Trimming took 3 bases from V and 4 from J, leaving 13 bases between them. CDR3 length: 14 residues. In DNA form, the CDR3 reads TGTGCCAGCAGTTTGGGCCAGGTGGGATACGAGCAGTACTTC. Its translation is CASSLGQVGYEQYF.

The chain carries TRBV28 and TRBJ1-1; weak D call: TRBD1 (5 bases). The CDR3 covers 13 residues. Germline V gives CDR1 MDHEN, CDR2 SYDVKM. Between the trimmed V and J ends, which lost 10 bases and 0 bases, there was a span of 12 bases. CDR3 sequence (DNA): TGTGCCACCCAGGACACGTTGAACACTGAAGCTTTCTTT. Translated, it gives CATQDTLNTEAFF.

In its sample, this clone was seen a few times. The chain uses TRBV10-2 and TRBJ1-2; 7 bases line up with TRBD1. The germline V gene has CDR1 WSHSY and CDR2 SAAADI. This CDR3 has 14 amino acids. The junction had 12 bases not matched to a gene; V was cut back by 6 bases and J by 8 bases. The DNA of the CDR3 is TGCGCCAGCAGCGCCGGGACAGCGAGAGTCGGCTACACCTTC. Protein: CASSAGTARVGYTF.

The genes are TRBV12-5 and TRBJ1-2; weak D call: TRBD1 (5 bases). Germline values: CDR1 LGHNT, CDR2 FRNRAP. The CDR3 length is 13 residues. Trimming removed 0 bases from V and 6 bases from J, with 8 bases in between. DNA of the CDR3: TGTGCTAGTGGTTTGGTACAGGAGAATGGCTACACCTTC. Translated: CASGLVQENGYTF.

This chain uses TRBV27 with TRBJ2-7, with D possibly TRBD2 on 5 matching bases. The CDR3 has 14 residues. The germline V gene encodes CDR1 MNHEY and CDR2 SMNVEV (reference sequence). Deletions cut 2 bases from V and 3 bases from J, with 11 bases between. CDR3 in amino acids: CASSLRGIGYEQYF. In nucleotides, the CDR3 is TGTGCCAGCAGTTTAAGAGGGATCGGCTACGAGCAGTACTTC.

The CDR3 bases are TGTGCCAGCAGTCCCGTATTCTTGGATACGCAGTATTTT. It is translated as CASSPVFLDTQYF. The J gene is TRBJ2-3, the V gene TRBV27; no clear D. Germline CDR1 reads MNHEY; CDR2 reads SMNVEV (reference sequence). The CDR3 contains 13 residues. V was trimmed by 5 bases and J by 6 bases, leaving 12 bases between them.

This chain uses TRBV9 with TRBJ1-6, with a tentative D call TRBD1 (6 bases). V lost 4 bases and J 6 bases, leaving 11 bases between the germline ends. This CDR3 region has 14 residues. Germline V gene data show CDR1 as SGDLS and CDR2 as YYNGEE. The CDR3 coding sequence is TGTGCCAGCAGCTCGGACAGTCGTAATTCACCCCTCCACTTT. It yields the protein CASSSDSRNSPLHF. The variable domain in full, with the rest retrieved from reference TRBV9 and TRBJ1-6, is DSGVTQTPKHLITATGQRVTLRCSPRSGDLSVYWYQQSLDQGLQFLIQYYNGEERAKGNILERFSAQQFPDLHSELNLSSLELGDSALYFCASSSDSRNSPLHFGNGTRLTVT.

The chain couples TRBV6-4 to TRBJ2-7; 8 positions match TRBD2. CDR1 is MRHNA, CDR2 SNTAGT, per germline. The CDR3 has 14 amino acids. V gave up 7 bases and J gave up 2 bases; unmatched junction bases: 7. The CDR3 DNA reads as TGTGCCAGCAATGAAGAGCGGGAGACCTACGAGCAGTACTTC. Amino acid sequence: CASNEERETYEQYF.

This chain uses TRBV9 with TRBJ2-7; D gene uncertain. This CDR3 is 13 amino acids long. In germline, CDR1 is SGDLS, CDR2 YYNGEE. Trimming removed 3 bases at V and 6 bases at J, with 13 bases between. CDR3 bases: TGTGCCAGCAGCGCTGACCCAAGCGCCGAGCAGTACTTC. This gives the protein CASSADPSAEQYF.